Presented here are 21 T cell receptor beta chains from one specimen sequenced in a study of blood T cell repertoires in COVID-19. The assay was immunoSEQ multiplex PCR, and TCRdb's table has in-frame clones only and misses some. The sample comprises 95,000 to 150,000 clones, 60% to 85% of which are singletons, and approximately 2.5% rests with the top ten. The sequencing input was peripheral blood. Receptors were obtained from a man aged 70-80 years with acute or convalescent COVID-19.

The chain links TRBV10-3 to TRBJ2-5, with 16 bases that match TRBD2. The germline V gene encodes CDR1 ENHRY and CDR2 SYGVKD. The V and J ends lost 3 bases and 7 bases, in that order; junction bases with no gene match: 8. The CDR3 is 17 amino acids. This CDR3 reads CAISDPGLAGGQGTQYF. For the CDR3, the DNA is TGTGCCATCAGTGACCCGGGACTAGCGGGGGGGCAGGGGACCCAGTACTTC.

CDR3 DNA: TGTGCCAGCAGTTACGACTTTGAGCAGTTCTTC. This codes for CASSYDFEQFF. This chain connects TRBV6-5 to TRBJ2-1; D gene uncertain. V was clipped by 2 bases and J by 9 bases, with 5 bases between them. Germline V CDR1 and CDR2: MNHEY, SVGAGI. This CDR3 region has 11 residues.

The V call is TRBV4-1, the J call TRBJ2-3; possibly TRBD2 for D (7 bases). The CDR3 extends over 19 amino acids. Trimming removed 1 base at V and 0 bases at J, with 20 bases between. Germline CDR1 reads MGHRA; CDR2 reads YSYEKL. The CDR3 here is CASSQAPPGRTASTDTQYF. In DNA, the CDR3 is TGCGCCAGCAGCCAAGCCCCTCCCGGGAGGACAGCTAGCACAGATACGCAGTATTTT.

This clone was recorded many times. Mismatch with germline at one junction end may stem from a read error. The gene calls are TRBV10-3 and TRBJ1-1, with a tentative D call TRBD1 (6 bases). This CDR3 has 13 amino acids. CDR1 and CDR2 (germline): ENHRY, SYGVKD. CDR3 sequence reads: CAIGDTPQSEAFF. The CDR3 region has the DNA TGTGCCATTGGGGACACCCCTCAGTCTGAGGCTTTCTTT.

The chain couples TRBV19 to TRBJ2-3; no reliable D call. The CDR3 runs 15 residues. V was pared by 5 bases and J by 6 bases, with 18 bases between. The germline V gene has CDR1 LNHDA and CDR2 SQIVND (reference sequence). The DNA for the CDR3 is TGTGCCAGTAGTTCCACACCTTCTTGGTCGGATACGCAGTATTTT. Protein: CASSSTPSWSDTQYF. Full variable domain (outside the CDR3, taken from reference TRBV19 and TRBJ2-3): DGGITQSPKYLFRKEGQNVTLSCEQNLNHDAMYWYRQDPGQGLRLIYYSQIVNDFQKGDIAEGYSVSREKKESFPLTVTSAQKNPTAFYLCASSSTPSWSDTQYFGPGTRLTVL.

The CDR3: CASSRDIATNEKLFF. The CDR3 nucleotides read TGTGCCAGCAGCCGGGACATTGCAACTAATGAAAAACTGTTTTTT. The rearrangement joins TRBV5-4 to TRBJ1-4, with D tentatively TRBD1 (6 bases). This CDR3 has 15 amino acids. Germline V CDR1 and CDR2: SGHNT, YYREEE (reference sequence). Trimming removed 4 bases at V and 0 bases at J, with 10 bases between.

This clone was seen just once. The chain has TRBV7-3 and TRBJ2-2; D is unclear. Germline loops: CDR1 SGHTA, CDR2 FQGTGA. There are 13 residues in the CDR3. V was cut by 5 bases and J by 4 bases, with 8 bases left in between. The CDR3 DNA reads TGTGCCAGCAGCCCTCTCGGCACCGGGGAGCTGTTTTTT. Translation: CASSPLGTGELFF.

In this sample, this clone turned up a few times. The genes are TRBV6-5 and TRBJ2-2, with D tentatively TRBD2 (6 bases). The CDR3 sequence is 15 residues long. Germline lookup yields CDR1 MNHEY and CDR2 SVGAGI. Between the trimmed V and J ends, which lost 6 bases and 6 bases, there was a span of 17 bases. The chain's CDR3 is CASRSTGLSPGELFF. The DNA for the CDR3 is TGTGCCAGCAGATCGACGGGACTCTCTCCCGGGGAGCTGTTTTTT.

Only one count was recorded for this clone. This chain connects TRBV20-1 to TRBJ1-3; 7 bases agree with TRBD1. Germline CDR1 DFQATT, CDR2 SNEGSKA (reference sequence). The junction had 4 bases not matched to a gene; V was cut back by 3 bases and J by 2 bases. The CDR3 consists of 14 residues. In DNA form, the CDR3 reads TGCAGTGCTAGTGGGACAGTTCCTGGAAACACCATATATTTT. It specifies CSASGTVPGNTIYF.

This clone has just one count. The chain employs TRBV7-8 and TRBJ1-1; 8 positions match TRBD1. With 6 bases clipped from V and 5 bases from J, the junction kept 5 bases outside the gene matches. The CDR3 is 13 residues long. Germline V gene data show CDR1 as SGHVS and CDR2 as FQNEAQ. The CDR3 nucleotides are TGTGCCAGCAGACGTACAGGGGGAACTGAAGCTTTCTTT. This sequence encodes CASRRTGGTEAFF. The full variable domain, rest sourced from reference TRBV7-8 and TRBJ1-1, is GAGVSQSPRYKVAKRGQDVALRCDPISGHVSLFWYQQALGQGPEFLTYFQNEAQLDKSGLPSDRFFAERPEGSVSTLKIQRTQQEDSAVYLCASRRTGGTEAFFGQGTRLTVV.

The chain recombines TRBV5-5 with TRBJ1-2; tentative D call: TRBD1 (6 bases). V was clipped by 4 bases and J by 8 bases, with 18 bases between them. Looked up from germline, CDR1 is SGHKS and CDR2 is YYEKEE (reference sequence). The CDR3 totals 14 residues. The CDR3 coding sequence is TGTGCCAGCAGCCCCCTCTCAGGGGCAAGGGGCTACACCTTC. Translated, it gives CASSPLSGARGYTF. Together with reference TRBV5-5 and TRBJ1-2, the CDR3 gives the full variable domain: DAGVTQSPTHLIKTRGQQVTLRCSPISGHKSVSWYQQVLGQGPQFIFQYYEKEERGRGNFPDRFSARQFPNYSSELNVNALLLGDSALYLCASSPLSGARGYTFGSGTRLTVV.

V usage is TRBV7-3 and J usage is TRBJ2-3; 8 nucleotides agree with TRBD1. In germline, CDR1 is SGHTA, CDR2 FQGTGA. This CDR3 has 15 amino acids. The V and J ends lost 1 base and 8 bases, in that order; junction bases with no gene match: 8. CDR3 DNA: TGTGCCAGCAGCTTAAGTGGGAACAGGGGGTTTACGCAGTATTTT. Translating it yields CASSLSGNRGFTQYF.

The chain carries TRBV5-1 and TRBJ1-2; 9 bases are a match to TRBD1. Germline trimming cut 4 bases from V and 2 bases from J; bases unmatched to any gene: 6. Germline assignment: CDR1 SGHRS and CDR2 YFSETQ. The CDR3 totals 15 residues. CDR3: CASSASGTGNYGYTF. The DNA of the CDR3 is TGCGCCAGCAGCGCATCCGGGACAGGGAACTATGGCTACACCTTC.

This clone appeared a single time. V and J are TRBV24-1 and TRBJ2-7; maybe TRBD2 (6 bases). The CDR3 consists of 13 residues. The V gene lost 4 bases and the J gene lost 1 base, with 7 bases spanning the gap. The germline gives CDR1 KGHDR, CDR2 SFDVKD. CDR3 protein: CATSEGTSYEQYF. Written as DNA, the CDR3 is TGTGCCACCAGTGAGGGGACTTCCTACGAGCAGTACTTC.

The chain carries TRBV6-5 and TRBJ2-5, with 7 bases fitting TRBD2. With V trimmed by 8 bases and J by 5 bases, 11 bases remained unmatched. Per the germline V gene, CDR1 is MNHEY and CDR2 is SVGAGI. CDR3 length: 14 amino acids. CDR3 DNA: TGTGCCAGCGGGAGGGTTAATACGCATGAGACCCAGTACTTC. Translation gives CASGRVNTHETQYF.

The V and J genes are TRBV5-8 and TRBJ1-2; tentatively, D is TRBD1 (5 bases). The germline V and J ends were trimmed by 1 base and 3 bases, with 10 bases remaining between them. CDR1 is SGHTS and CDR2 is YDEGEE in the germline V gene. The CDR3 length is 14 residues. The CDR3 nucleotides read TGTGCCAGCAGCTTGAAGGGCAGGGACTATGGCTACACCTTC. Protein sequence: CASSLKGRDYGYTF.

The CDR3 spells CAWSHGQGSYEQYF. Here the CDR3 DNA reads TGTGCCTGGAGTCATGGACAGGGGTCCTACGAGCAGTACTTC. The rearrangement uses TRBV30 and TRBJ2-7; 9 bases line up with TRBD1. Trimming took 2 bases from V and 1 from J; bases not matched to a gene: 3. Per germline, CDR1 GTSNPN and CDR2 SVGIG (reference sequence). This CDR3 contains 14 residues. The full variable domain, rest sourced from reference TRBV30 and TRBJ2-7, is SQTIHQWPATLVQPVGSPLSLECTVEGTSNPNLYWYRQAAGRGLQLLFYSVGIGQISSEVPQNLSASRPQDRQFILSSKKLLLSDSGFYLCAWSHGQGSYEQYFGPGTRLTVT.

This chain links TRBV6-2 or TRBV6-3 with TRBJ1-4, with TRBD1 matching over 7 bases. The germline V gene has CDR1 MNHEY and CDR2 SVGEGT. This CDR3 has 15 residues. The V gene end was trimmed by 5 bases and the J gene end by 5 bases; junction bases not matched to a gene: 8. The CDR3 loop is CASSTITGANEKLFF. CDR3 in DNA: TGTGCCAGCAGTACCATTACAGGGGCGAATGAAAAACTGTTTTTT.

Only one count was recorded for this clone. The DNA of the CDR3 is TGTGCCAGCAGCAAGACAGGGGAGGCCTCCTACGAGCAGTACTTC. This translates into CASSKTGEASYEQYF. This chain links TRBV7-3 with TRBJ2-7; TRBD1 matches at 8 bases. Germline V CDR1 and CDR2: SGHTA, FQGTGA. The CDR3 sequence is 15 residues long. Germline trimming cut 5 bases from V and 0 bases from J; bases unmatched to any gene: 6.

The rearrangement joins TRBV7-2 to TRBJ2-3; TRBD2 agrees at 13 bases. Losses at the gene ends were 6 bases for V and 3 bases for J; bases not matched to a gene: 3. This CDR3 comprises 15 residues. Germline V gene sequence: CDR1 SGHTA, CDR2 FQGNSA. The CDR3 reads CASRLAGGDTDTQYF. The CDR3 bases are TGTGCCAGCAGACTAGCGGGGGGGGATACAGATACGCAGTATTTT.

The chain joins TRBV6-5 to TRBJ2-7; no definite D call. The CDR3 length is 15 residues. Germline-derived CDR1 and CDR2 are MNHEY and SVGAGI. The V end lost 0 bases, the J end lost 2 bases, and 11 bases lay between the germline ends. In nucleotides, the CDR3 is TGTGCCAGCAGTTACTCGATGGCAGGAACCTACGAGCAGTACTTC. Its translation is CASSYSMAGTYEQYF.